This paragraph covers one T cell receptor beta chain sequence. Its antigen remains unknown. The data were taken from a study of shared clonotypes between healthy human individuals. The study's findings and limits: Donors were few, which limited the genetic and exposure-history diversity represented.

Each replicate PCR on the sorted subsets used approximately 180 ng DNA (around 30,000 T cell genomes). Some clones are missing from TCRdb's copy, which holds only in-frame ones; the method was immunoSEQ multiplex PCR. There are under 2,500,000 clones in the sample; approximately 94% occur only once, and more than 0.1% lies in the top ten. All of the donors resided in Nashville, Tennessee, and each was a Caucasian adult. The sample comprised naive CD4+ T cells sorted from blood. Subset described: CD45RA+ positively selected. The TCR was taken from a man younger than 35 in good health.

Written as DNA, the CDR3 is TGTGCCAGCAGCTTAGCAGAATACAGGGACCTGAACACTGAAGCTTTCTTT. This translates into CASSLAEYRDLNTEAFF. The chain uses TRBV7-8 and TRBJ1-1; tentatively, D is TRBD1 (6 bases). Trimming cost V 0 bases and J 0 bases, with 14 bases left between them. CDR3 length equals 17 residues. The germline V gene has CDR1 SGHVS and CDR2 FQNEAQ.